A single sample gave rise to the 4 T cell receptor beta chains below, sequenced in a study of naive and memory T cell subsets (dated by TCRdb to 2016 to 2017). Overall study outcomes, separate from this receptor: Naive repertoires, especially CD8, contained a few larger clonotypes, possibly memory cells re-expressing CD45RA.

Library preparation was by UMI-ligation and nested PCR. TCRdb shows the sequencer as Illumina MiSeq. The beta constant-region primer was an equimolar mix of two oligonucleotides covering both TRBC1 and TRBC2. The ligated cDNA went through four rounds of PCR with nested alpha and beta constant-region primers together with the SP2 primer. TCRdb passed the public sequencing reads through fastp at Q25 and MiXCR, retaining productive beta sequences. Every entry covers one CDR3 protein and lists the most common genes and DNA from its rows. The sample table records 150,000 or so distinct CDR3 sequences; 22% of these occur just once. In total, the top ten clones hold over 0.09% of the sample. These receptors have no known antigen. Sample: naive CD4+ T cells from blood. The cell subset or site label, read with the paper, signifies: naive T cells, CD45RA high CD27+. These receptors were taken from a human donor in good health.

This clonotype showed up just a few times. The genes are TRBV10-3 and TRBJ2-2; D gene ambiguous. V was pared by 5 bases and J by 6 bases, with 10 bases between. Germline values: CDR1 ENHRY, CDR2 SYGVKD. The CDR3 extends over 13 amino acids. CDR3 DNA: TGTGCCATCAGTCTAGGACGGGCCGGGGAGCTGTTTTTT. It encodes CAISLGRAGELFF.

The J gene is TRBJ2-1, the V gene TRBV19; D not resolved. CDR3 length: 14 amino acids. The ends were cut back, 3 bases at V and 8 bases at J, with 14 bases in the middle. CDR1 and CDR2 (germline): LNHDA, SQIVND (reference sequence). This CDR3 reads CASSMGRRSYEQFF. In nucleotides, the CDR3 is TGTGCCAGTAGTATGGGCCGGAGATCCTATGAGCAGTTCTTC.

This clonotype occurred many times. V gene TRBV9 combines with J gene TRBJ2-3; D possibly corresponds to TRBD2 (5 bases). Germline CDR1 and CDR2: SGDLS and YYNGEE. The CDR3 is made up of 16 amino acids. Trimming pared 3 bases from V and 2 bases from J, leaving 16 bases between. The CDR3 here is CASSAAEGSVTDTQYF. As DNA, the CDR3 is TGTGCCAGCAGCGCCGCCGAGGGATCTGTCACAGATACGCAGTATTTT.

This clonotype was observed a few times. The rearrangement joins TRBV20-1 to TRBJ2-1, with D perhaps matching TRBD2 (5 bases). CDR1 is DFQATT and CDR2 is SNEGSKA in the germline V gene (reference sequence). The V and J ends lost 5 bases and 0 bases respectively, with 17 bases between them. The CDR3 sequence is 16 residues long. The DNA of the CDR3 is TGCAGTGCTTACCCGTATCGGGGAGCCTCCTACAATGAGCAGTTCTTC. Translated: CSAYPYRGASYNEQFF.